The 6 T cell receptor beta chains below all came from one sample that was sequenced in a study of human T cells and chemical hapten exposure. Time point of the sample: patch test 3, about 24 weeks after DPC sensitization. The treatment denotes: therapeutic diphenylcyclopropenone sensitization with weekly scalp DPC. TCRdb called the RACE reads again in MiXCR, with one record for every CDR3 protein. The sample shows 90,000 to 140,000 distinct CDR3 sequences, 30% to 35% of them seen only once. The sample was whole blood, taken in connection with sensitization to the hapten diphenylcyclopropenone (DPC). Receptors were obtained from a man in his forties with alopecia areata. Some clones in this sample may be carry-over from other donors' samples.

V gene TRBV6-5 combines with J gene TRBJ2-5; 7 positions agree with TRBD2. V was pared by 6 bases and J by 4 bases, with 11 bases of the junction left unmatched. CDR3 size: 15 residues. Looked up from germline, CDR1 is MNHEY and CDR2 is SVGAGI. The CDR3 DNA follows: TGTGCCAGCAGCCCAACTAGCGTCCCCGGAGAGACCCAGTACTTC. Its translation: CASSPTSVPGETQYF.

This clonotype showed up just a few times. This sequence joins TRBV29-1 and TRBJ1-5; possibly TRBD1 for D (6 bases). Per the germline V gene, CDR1 is SQVTM and CDR2 is ANQGSEA. The CDR3 is 16 amino acids. V was pared by 2 bases and J by 1 base, with 15 bases between. CDR3 sequence reads: CSVEPGGGKSNQPQHF. The CDR3 DNA follows: TGCAGCGTTGAACCTGGGGGCGGGAAAAGCAATCAGCCCCAGCATTTT.

The genes are TRBV7-9 and TRBJ2-1; 9 bases align to TRBD2. V gave up 8 bases and J gave up 5 bases; unmatched junction bases: 16. Germline lookup yields CDR1 SEHNR and CDR2 FQNEAQ (reference sequence). The CDR3 is 17 residues long. The CDR3 DNA is TGTGCCAGCGGAGCGGGAGGACCCAACTACACCGACAATGAGCAGTTCTTC. It encodes CASGAGGPNYTDNEQFF.

CDR3 sequence reads: CASSTPGQGAYEQYF. CDR3 nucleotides: TGTGCCAGCAGTACTCCGGGACAGGGGGCGTACGAGCAGTACTTC. The genes are TRBV28 and TRBJ2-7; 12 nucleotides match TRBD1. CDR1 is MDHEN, CDR2 SYDVKM, per germline. V dropped 5 bases and J dropped 4; count of bases not matched to a gene: 6. This CDR3 has 15 amino acids.

This clonotype has only a few counts. J is TRBJ1-5 and V is TRBV6-2 or TRBV6-3; 8 bases map to TRBD1. Trimming removed 10 bases from V and 7 bases from J; junction bases left unmatched: 9. CDR1 MNHEY and CDR2 SVGEGT come from the germline V gene. The CDR3 is made up of 13 amino acids. Written as DNA, the CDR3 is TGTGCCATCTCCCAGGGGGCGAAGCAGCCCCAGCATTTT. This translates into CAISQGAKQPQHF.

This clonotype was detected many times. This CDR3 is CASSYRVTDTQYF. CDR3 nucleotides: TGTGCCAGCAGTTACAGGGTTACAGATACGCAGTATTTT. The gene calls are TRBV6-5 and TRBJ2-3; no clear D gene. The CDR3 is 13 amino acids. Germline V gene lookup returns CDR1 MNHEY and CDR2 SVGAGI. V was cut by 2 bases and J by 3 bases, with 6 bases left in between.